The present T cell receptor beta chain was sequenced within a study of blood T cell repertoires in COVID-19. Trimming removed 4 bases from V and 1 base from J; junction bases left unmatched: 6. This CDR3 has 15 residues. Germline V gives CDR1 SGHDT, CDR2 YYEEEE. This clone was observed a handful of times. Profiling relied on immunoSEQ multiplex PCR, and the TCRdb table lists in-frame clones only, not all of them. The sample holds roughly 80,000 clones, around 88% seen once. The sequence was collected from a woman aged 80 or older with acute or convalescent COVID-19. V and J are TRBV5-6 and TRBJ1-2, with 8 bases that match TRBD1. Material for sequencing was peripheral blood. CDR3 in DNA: TGTGCCAGCAGCACCTGGGACAGGTTTAACTATGGCTACACCTTC. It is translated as CASSTWDRFNYGYTF.